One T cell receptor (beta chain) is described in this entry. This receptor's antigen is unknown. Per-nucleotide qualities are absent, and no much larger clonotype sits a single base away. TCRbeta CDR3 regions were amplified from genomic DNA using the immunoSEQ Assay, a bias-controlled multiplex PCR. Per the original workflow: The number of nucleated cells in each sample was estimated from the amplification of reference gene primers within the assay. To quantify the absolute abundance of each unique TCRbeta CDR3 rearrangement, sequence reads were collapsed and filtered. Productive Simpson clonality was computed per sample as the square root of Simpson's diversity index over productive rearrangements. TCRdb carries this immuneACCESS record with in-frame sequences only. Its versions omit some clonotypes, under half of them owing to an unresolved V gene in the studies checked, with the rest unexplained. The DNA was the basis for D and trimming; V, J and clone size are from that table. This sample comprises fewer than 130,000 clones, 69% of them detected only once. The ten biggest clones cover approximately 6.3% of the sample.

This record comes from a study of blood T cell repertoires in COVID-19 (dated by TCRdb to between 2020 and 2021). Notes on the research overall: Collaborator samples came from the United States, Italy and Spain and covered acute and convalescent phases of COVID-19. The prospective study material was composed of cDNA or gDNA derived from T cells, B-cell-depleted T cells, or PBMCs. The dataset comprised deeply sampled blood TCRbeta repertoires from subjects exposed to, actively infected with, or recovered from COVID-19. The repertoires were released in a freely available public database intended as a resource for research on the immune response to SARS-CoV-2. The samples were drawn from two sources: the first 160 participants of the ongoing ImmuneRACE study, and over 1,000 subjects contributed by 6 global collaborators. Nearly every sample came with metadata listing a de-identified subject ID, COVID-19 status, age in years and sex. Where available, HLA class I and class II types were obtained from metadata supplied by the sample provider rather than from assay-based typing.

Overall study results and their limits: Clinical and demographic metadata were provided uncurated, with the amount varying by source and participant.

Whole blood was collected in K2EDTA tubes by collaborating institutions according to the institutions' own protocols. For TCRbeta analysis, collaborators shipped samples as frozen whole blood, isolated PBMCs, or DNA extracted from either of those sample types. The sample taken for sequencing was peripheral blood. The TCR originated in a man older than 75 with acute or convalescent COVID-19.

The CDR3 amino acid sequence is: CASTVRAGAIGELFF. The DNA reads as follows: TGTGCCAGCACGGTGAGAGCGGGAGCTATCGGGGAGCTGTTTTTT. The V and J segments used are TRBV19 and TRBJ2-2, with 8 middle bases fitting TRBD2. The V end gives up 9 bases and the J end 7 bases, leaving 13 bases in the junction not matched to a gene. The CDR3 starts with the cysteine, ends with the phenylalanine, and has 15 residues. Of the read, only the CDR3 DNA is kept; its 45 bases are in frame from base 1. As encoded in the germline V gene (reference sequence), CDR1 is LNHDA while CDR2 is SQIVND.